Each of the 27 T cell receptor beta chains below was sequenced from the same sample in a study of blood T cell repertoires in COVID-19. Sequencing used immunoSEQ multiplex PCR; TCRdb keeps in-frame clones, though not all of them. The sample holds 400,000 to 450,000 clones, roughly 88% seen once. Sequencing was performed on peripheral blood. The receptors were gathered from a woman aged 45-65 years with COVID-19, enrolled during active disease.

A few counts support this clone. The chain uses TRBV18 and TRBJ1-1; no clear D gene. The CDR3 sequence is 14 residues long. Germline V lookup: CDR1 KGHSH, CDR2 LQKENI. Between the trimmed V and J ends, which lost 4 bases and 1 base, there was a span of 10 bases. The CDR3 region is CASSQSRQNTEAFF. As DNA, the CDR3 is TGTGCCAGCTCACAATCCAGACAGAACACTGAAGCTTTCTTT.

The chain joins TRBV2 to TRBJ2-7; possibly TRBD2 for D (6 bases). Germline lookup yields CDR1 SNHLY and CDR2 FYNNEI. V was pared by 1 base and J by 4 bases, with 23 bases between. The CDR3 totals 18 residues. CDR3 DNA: TGTGCCAGCAGTGAAGGGTCCGGGGGTTGGGGTGTCAATTACGAGCAGTACTTC. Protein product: CASSEGSGGWGVNYEQYF.

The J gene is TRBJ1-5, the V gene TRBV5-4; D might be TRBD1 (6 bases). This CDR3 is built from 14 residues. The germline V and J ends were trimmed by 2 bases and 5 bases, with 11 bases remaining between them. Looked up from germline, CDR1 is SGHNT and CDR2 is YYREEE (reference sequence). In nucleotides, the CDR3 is TGTGCCAGCAGCTTTGAAGGGGGAGATCAGCCCCAGCATTTT. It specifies CASSFEGGDQPQHF.

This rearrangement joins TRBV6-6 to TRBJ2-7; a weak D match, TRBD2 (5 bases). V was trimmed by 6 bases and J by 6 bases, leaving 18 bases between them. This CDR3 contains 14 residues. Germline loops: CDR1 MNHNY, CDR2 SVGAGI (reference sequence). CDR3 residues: CASSHTRGRGEQYF. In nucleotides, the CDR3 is TGTGCCAGCAGCCATACTAGAGGGAGAGGCGAGCAGTACTTC.

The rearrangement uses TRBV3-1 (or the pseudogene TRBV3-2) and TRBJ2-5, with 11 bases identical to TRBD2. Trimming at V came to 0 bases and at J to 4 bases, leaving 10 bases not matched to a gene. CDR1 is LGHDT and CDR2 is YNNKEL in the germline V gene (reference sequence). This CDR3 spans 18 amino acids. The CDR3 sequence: CASSQEWVAGGPRETQYF. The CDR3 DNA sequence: TGTGCCAGCAGCCAAGAGTGGGTAGCGGGGGGGCCGAGAGAGACCCAGTACTTC.

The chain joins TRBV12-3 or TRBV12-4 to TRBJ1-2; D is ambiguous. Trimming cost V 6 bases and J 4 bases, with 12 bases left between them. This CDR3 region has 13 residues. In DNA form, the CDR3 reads TGTGCCAGCAGGGGGATTGAGGGCTATGGCTACACCTTC. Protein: CASRGIEGYGYTF.

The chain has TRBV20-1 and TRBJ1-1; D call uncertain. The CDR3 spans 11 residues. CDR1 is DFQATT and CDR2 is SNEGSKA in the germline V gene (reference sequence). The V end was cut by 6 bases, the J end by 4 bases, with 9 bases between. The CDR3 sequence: CSASEGTEAFF. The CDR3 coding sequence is TGCAGTGCCTCAGAGGGCACTGAAGCTTTCTTT.

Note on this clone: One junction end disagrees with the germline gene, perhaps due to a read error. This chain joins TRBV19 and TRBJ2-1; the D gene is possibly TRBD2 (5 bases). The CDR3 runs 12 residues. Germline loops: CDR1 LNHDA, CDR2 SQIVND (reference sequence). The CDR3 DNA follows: TGTGCCAGTAGTGAGGGCTACATTGAGCAGTTCTTC. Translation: CASSEGYIEQFF. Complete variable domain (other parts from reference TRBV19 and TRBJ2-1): DGGITQSPKYLFRKEGQNVTLSCEQNLNHDAMYWYRQDPGQGLRLIYYSQIVNDFQKGDIAEGYSVSREKKESFPLTVTSAQKNPTAFYLCASSEGYIEQFFGPGTRLTVL.

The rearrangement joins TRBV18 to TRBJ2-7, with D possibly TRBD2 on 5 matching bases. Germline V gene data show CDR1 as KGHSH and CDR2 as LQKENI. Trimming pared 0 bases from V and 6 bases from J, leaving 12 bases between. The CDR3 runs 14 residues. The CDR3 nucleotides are TGTGCCAGCTCACCACCGTCGGGGTTCGGCGAGCAGTACTTC. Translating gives CASSPPSGFGEQYF.

The CDR3, as DNA: TGTGCCAGCAACTTACAGGGGGCCTTGAACACTGAAGCTTTCTTT. It yields the protein CASNLQGALNTEAFF. The chain couples TRBV5-6 to TRBJ1-1; 9 nucleotides agree with TRBD1. This CDR3 comprises 15 residues. CDR1 and CDR2 from the germline V gene are SGHDT and YYEEEE. Trimming removed 6 bases from V and 0 bases from J; junction bases left unmatched: 6.

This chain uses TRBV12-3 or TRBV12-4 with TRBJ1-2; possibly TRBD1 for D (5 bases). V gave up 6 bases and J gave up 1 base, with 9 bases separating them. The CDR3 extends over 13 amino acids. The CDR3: CASSLQDNYGYTF. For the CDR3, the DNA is TGTGCCAGCAGCTTACAGGATAACTATGGCTACACCTTC.

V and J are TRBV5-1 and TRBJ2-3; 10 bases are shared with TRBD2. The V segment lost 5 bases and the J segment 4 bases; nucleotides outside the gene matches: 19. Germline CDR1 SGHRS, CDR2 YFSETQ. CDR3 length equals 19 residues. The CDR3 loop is CASSYARLAGAGESDTQYF. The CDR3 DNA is TGCGCCAGCAGTTACGCGCGGCTAGCGGGGGCCGGAGAATCAGATACGCAGTATTTT.

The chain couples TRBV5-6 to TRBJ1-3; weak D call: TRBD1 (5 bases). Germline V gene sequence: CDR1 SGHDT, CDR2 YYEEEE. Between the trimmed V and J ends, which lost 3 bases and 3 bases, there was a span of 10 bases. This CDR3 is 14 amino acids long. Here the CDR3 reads CASSSGLGGNTIYF. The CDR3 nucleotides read TGTGCCAGCAGCTCGGGACTTGGTGGAAACACCATATATTTT. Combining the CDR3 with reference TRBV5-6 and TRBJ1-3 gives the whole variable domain DAGVTQSPTHLIKTRGQQVTLRCSPKSGHDTVSWYQQALGQGPQFIFQYYEEEERQRGNFPDRFSGHQFPNYSSELNVNALLLGDSALYLCASSSGLGGNTIYFGEGSWLTVV.

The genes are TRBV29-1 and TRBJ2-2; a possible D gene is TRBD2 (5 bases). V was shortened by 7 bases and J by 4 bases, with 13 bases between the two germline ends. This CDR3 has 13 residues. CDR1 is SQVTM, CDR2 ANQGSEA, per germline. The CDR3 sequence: CSAGLEGTGELFF. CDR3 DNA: TGCAGCGCCGGGCTCGAGGGCACCGGGGAGCTGTTTTTT.

CDR3 protein: CAISLGAGGNNEQFF. CDR3 bases: TGTGCCATCTCCCTAGGAGCGGGGGGTAACAATGAGCAGTTCTTC. This chain uses TRBV10-3 with TRBJ2-1; 9 nucleotides agree with TRBD2. CDR3 length: 15 residues. V was clipped by 8 bases and J by 5 bases; unmatched bases: 10. From germline, CDR1 is ENHRY and CDR2 SYGVKD.

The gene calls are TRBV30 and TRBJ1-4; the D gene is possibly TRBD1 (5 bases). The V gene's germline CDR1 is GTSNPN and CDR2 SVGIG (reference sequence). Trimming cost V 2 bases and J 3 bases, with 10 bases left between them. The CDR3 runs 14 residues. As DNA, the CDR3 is TGTGCCTGGAGTATAGGGGTTTCTAATGAAAAACTGTTTTTT. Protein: CAWSIGVSNEKLFF.

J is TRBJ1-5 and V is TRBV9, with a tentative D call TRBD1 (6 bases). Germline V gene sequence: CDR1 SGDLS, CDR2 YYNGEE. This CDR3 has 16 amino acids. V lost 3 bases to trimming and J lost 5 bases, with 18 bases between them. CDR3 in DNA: TGTGCCAGCAGCGCCGCCCCCGGGACATCCGATCAGCCCCAGCATTTT. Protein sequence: CASSAAPGTSDQPQHF.

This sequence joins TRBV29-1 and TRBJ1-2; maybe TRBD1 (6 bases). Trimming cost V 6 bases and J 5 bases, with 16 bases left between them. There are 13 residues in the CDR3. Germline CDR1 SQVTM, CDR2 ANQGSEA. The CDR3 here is CSVLGGGWYGYTF. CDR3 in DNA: TGCAGCGTCCTGGGAGGGGGTTGGTATGGCTACACCTTC.

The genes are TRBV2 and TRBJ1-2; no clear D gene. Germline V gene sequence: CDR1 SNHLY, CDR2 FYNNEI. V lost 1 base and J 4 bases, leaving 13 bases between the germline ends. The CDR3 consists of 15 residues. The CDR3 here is CASSEGEGAFYGYTF. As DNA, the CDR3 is TGTGCCAGCAGTGAAGGGGAGGGAGCCTTCTATGGCTACACCTTC.

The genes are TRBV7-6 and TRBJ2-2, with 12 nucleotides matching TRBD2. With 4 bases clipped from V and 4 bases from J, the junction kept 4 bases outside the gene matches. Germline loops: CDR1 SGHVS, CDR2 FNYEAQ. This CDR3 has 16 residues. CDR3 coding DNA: TGTGCCAGCAGCTCCCCGACTAGCGGGGGCACCGGGGAGCTGTTTTTT. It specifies CASSSPTSGGTGELFF. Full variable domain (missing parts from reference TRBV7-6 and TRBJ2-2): GAGVSQSPRYKVTKRGQDVALRCDPISGHVSLYWYRQALGQGPEFLTYFNYEAQQDKSGLPNDRFSAERPEGSISTLTIQRTEQRDSAMYRCASSSPTSGGTGELFFGEGSRLTVL.

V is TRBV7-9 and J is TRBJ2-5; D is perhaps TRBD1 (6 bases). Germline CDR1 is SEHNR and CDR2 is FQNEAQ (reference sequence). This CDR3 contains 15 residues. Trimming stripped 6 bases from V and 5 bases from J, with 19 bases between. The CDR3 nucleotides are TGTGCCAGCAGTCCACCCACAGGGTCGGGGGAGACCCAGTACTTC. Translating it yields CASSPPTGSGETQYF.

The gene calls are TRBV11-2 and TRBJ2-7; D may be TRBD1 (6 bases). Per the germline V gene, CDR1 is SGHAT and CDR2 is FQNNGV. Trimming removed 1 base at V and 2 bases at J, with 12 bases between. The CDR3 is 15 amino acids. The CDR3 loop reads CASSLGLAGAYEQYF. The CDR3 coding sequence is TGTGCCAGCAGCTTAGGTTTAGCAGGGGCCTACGAGCAGTACTTC.

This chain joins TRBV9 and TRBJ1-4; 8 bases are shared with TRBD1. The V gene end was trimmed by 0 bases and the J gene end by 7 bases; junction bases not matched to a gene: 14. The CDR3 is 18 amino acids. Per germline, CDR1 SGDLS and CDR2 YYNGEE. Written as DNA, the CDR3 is TGTGCCAGCAGCGTAGAGAGGACAGGGCCACCCGTTCGTGAAAAACTGTTTTTT. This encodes CASSVERTGPPVREKLFF.

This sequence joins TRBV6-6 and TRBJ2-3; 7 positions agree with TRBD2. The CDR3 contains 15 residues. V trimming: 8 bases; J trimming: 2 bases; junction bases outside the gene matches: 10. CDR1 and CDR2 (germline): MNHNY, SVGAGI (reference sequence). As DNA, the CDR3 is TGTGCCAGCGAAGGGTGGCGGGGGACCACAGATACGCAGTATTTT. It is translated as CASEGWRGTTDTQYF.

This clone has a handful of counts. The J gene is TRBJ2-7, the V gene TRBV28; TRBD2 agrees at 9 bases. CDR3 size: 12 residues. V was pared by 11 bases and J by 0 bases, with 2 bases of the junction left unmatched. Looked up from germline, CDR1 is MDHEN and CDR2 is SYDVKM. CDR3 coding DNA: TGTGCCGCAGCGGGGGGCTCCTACGAGCAGTACTTC. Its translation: CAAAGGSYEQYF.

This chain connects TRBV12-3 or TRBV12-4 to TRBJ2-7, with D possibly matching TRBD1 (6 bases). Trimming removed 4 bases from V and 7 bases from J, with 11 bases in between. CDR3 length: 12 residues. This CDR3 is CASSSGVGEQYF. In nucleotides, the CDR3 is TGTGCCAGCAGTTCAGGGGTAGGGGAGCAGTACTTC.

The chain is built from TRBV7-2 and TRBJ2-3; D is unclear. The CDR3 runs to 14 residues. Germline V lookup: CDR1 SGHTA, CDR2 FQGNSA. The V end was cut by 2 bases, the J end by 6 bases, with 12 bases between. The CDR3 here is CASSLYLEADTQYF. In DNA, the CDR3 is TGTGCCAGCAGCTTATATCTTGAGGCCGATACGCAGTATTTT.